This T cell receptor (beta chain) comes out of a study of preoperative IRX-2 immunotherapy in early breast cancer. The CDR3 is 14 residues long. V shed 2 bases and J shed 6 bases, with 11 bases lying between them. From germline, CDR1 is SGHVT and CDR2 SQSDAQ. TCRdb's copy holds only in-frame clones and misses some; the assay was immunoSEQ multiplex PCR. This table has roughly 27,000 clones, roughly 74% appearing once. The treatment here: preoperative locoregional IRX-2 cytokine immunotherapy. Patients received preoperative, locoregional IRX-2 cytokine immunotherapy in a phase Ib study. The source was lymph node tissue, collected before IRX-2 immunotherapy. The sequence derives from a human donor with breast cancer. V and J are TRBV7-4 and TRBJ1-5; D is perhaps TRBD1 (5 bases). CDR3 protein: CASSLRGQGQPQHF. For the CDR3, the DNA is TGTGCCAGCAGCTTAAGGGGCCAGGGTCAGCCCCAGCATTTT.